The present T cell receptor (beta chain) was sequenced within a study of cytomegalovirus exposure and HLA in healthy donors. PCR employed 60 Vbeta and 13 Jbeta primers. TCRdb's table, derived via immunoSEQ multiplex PCR, lists solely in-frame clones and lacks some. The top ten clones hold more than 2% of a sample with 130,000 or so clones, about 70% of them seen once. Sequencing used PBMCs. The clonotype was recovered from a woman aged 40 to 50 in good health and CMV-seropositive.

The CDR3 loop is CASSPYSTGGGETQYF. In nucleotides, the CDR3 is TGTGCCAGCAGCCCGTATTCGACAGGGGGAGGGGAGACCCAGTACTTC. This rearrangement joins TRBV11-2 to TRBJ2-5; 9 bases line up with TRBD1. V lost 5 bases to trimming and J lost 5 bases; unmatched junction nucleotides: 12. This CDR3 is built from 16 residues. Germline-derived CDR1 and CDR2 are SGHAT and FQNNGV. The full variable domain, rest sourced from reference TRBV11-2 and TRBJ2-5, is EAGVAQSPRYKIIEKRQSVAFWCNPISGHATLYWYQQILGQGPKLLIQFQNNGVVDDSQLPKDRFSAERLKGVDSTLKIQPAKLEDSAVYLCASSPYSTGGGETQYFGPGTRLLVL.